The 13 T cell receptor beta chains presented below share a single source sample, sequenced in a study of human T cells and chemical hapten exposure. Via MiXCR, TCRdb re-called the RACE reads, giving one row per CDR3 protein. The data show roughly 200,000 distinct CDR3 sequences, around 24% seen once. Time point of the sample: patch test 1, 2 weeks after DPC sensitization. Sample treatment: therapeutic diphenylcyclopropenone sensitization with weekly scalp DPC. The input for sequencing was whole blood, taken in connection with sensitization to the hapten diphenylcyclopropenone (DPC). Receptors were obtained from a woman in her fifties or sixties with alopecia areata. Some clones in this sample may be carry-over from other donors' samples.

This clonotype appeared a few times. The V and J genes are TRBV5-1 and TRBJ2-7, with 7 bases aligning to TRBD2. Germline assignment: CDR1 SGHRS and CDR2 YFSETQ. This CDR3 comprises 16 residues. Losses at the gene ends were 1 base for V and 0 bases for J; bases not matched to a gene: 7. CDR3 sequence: CASSLLPGRTSYEQYF. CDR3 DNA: TGCGCCAGCAGCTTGCTTCCCGGGAGGACCTCCTACGAGCAGTACTTC.

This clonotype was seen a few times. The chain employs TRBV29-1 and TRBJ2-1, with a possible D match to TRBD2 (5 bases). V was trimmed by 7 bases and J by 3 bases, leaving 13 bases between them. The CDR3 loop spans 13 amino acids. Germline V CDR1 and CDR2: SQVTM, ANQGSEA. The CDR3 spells CSGGEGHYNEQFF. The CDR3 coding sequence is TGCAGCGGGGGAGAGGGCCACTACAATGAGCAGTTCTTC.

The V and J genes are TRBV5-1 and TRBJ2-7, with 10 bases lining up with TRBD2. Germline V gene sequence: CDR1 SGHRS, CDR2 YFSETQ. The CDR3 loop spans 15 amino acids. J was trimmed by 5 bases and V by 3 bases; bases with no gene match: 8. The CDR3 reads CASSSLAGALHEQYF. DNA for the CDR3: TGCGCCAGCAGCTCCCTAGCGGGAGCTTTACACGAGCAGTACTTC.

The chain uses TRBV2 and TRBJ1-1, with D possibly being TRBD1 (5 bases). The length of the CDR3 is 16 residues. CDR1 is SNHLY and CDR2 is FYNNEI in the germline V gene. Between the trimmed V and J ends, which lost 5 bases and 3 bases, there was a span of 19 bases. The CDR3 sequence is CASSQHRTPKDTEAFF. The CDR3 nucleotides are TGTGCCAGCAGTCAGCACAGGACTCCAAAGGACACTGAAGCTTTCTTT.

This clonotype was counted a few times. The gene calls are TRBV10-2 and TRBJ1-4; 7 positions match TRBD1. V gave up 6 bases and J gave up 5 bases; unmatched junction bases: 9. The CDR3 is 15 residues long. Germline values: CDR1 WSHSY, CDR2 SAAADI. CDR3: CASRRQGLGNEKLFF. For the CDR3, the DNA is TGCGCCAGCAGAAGACAGGGCCTTGGCAATGAAAAACTGTTTTTT.

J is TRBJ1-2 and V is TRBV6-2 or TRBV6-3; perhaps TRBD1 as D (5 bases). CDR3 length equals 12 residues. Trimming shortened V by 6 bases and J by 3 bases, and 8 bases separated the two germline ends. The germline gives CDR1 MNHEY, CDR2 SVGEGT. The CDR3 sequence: CASRGLDYGYTF. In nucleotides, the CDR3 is TGTGCCAGCAGGGGACTCGACTATGGCTACACCTTC.

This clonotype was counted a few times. The CDR3: CATSRDRTPTQYF. In DNA, the CDR3 is TGTGCCACCAGCAGAGATCGGACCCCTACGCAGTATTTT. This rearrangement joins TRBV15 to TRBJ2-3, with D unclear. Trimming shortened V by 0 bases and J by 8 bases, and 9 bases separated the two germline ends. The length of the CDR3 is 13 residues. In germline, CDR1 is LNHNV, CDR2 YYDKDF (reference sequence).

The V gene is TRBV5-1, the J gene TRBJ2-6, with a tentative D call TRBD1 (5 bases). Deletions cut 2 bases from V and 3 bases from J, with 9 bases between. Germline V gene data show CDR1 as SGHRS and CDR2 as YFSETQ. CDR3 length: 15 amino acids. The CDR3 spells CASSFARVGANVLTF. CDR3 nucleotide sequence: TGCGCCAGCAGCTTCGCCAGGGTTGGGGCCAACGTCCTGACTTTC.

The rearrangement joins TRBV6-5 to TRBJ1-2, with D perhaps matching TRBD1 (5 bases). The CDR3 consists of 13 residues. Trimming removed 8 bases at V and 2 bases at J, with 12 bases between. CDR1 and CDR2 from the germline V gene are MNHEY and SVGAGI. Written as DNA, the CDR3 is TGTGCCAGCCGACCGACAGCGAACTATGGCTACACCTTC. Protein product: CASRPTANYGYTF.

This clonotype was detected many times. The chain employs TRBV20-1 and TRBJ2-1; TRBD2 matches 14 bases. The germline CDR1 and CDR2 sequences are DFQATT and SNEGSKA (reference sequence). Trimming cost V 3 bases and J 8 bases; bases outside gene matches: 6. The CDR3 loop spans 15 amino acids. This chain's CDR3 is CSASGGTSGSDEQFF. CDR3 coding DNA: TGCAGTGCTAGTGGGGGGACTAGCGGGAGCGATGAGCAGTTCTTC.

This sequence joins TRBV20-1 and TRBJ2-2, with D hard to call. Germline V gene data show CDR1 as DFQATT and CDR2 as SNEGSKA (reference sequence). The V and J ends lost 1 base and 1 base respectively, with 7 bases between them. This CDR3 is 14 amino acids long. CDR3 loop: CSARVDGNTGELFF. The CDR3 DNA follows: TGCAGTGCTAGAGTTGACGGGAACACCGGGGAGCTGTTTTTT.

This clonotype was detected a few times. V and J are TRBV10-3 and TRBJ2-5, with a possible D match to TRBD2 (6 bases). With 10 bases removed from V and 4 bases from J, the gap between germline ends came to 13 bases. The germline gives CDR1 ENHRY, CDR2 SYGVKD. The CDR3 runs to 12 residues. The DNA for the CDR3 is TGTGCCAGTCAAGCGGAGGGAGAGACCCAGTACTTC. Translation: CASQAEGETQYF.

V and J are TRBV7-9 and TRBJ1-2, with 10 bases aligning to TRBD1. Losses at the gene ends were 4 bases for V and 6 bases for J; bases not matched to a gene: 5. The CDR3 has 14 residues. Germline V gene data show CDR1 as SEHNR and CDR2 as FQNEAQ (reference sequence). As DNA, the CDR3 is TGTGCCAGCAGCTCCGGGACAGGGGTGAATGGCTACACCTTC. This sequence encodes CASSSGTGVNGYTF.